The 18 T cell receptor beta chains presented below share a single source sample, sequenced in a study of blood T cells in healthy people across ages. Then a second PCR, running about 6 to 12 cycles, was carried out with a sample-barcoded 5' primer and a J-beta primer mix. Via MiXCR, TCRdb re-called the 5' RACE reads, giving one row per CDR3 protein. The sample records fewer than 900,000 distinct CDR3 sequences, approximately 39% being singletons. The sample comprised blood. These TCRs come from a woman aged 60-70 years in good health.

The chain combines TRBV30 with TRBJ2-3, with D possibly TRBD2 on 5 matching bases. Germline V CDR1 and CDR2: GTSNPN, SVGIG (reference sequence). Trimming shortened V by 1 base and J by 3 bases, and 8 bases separated the two germline ends. The CDR3 spans 13 residues. The CDR3: CAWSDPGTDTQYF. DNA of the CDR3: TGTGCCTGGAGTGACCCGGGAACAGATACGCAGTATTTT.

As concerns this clonotype: With a much larger clone just one base away, this may be a read error. This rearrangement joins TRBV29-1 to TRBJ1-2, with a weak D call TRBD1 (5 bases). CDR1 SQVTM and CDR2 ANQGSEA come from the germline V gene. The CDR3 totals 11 residues. V gave up 4 bases and J gave up 9 bases, with 12 bases separating them. The CDR3 DNA reads as TGCAGCGTTGGGGGCCTGGGGAGCTACACCTTC. As protein: CSVGGLGSYTF.

The chain combines TRBV5-1 with TRBJ2-1, with a weak D call TRBD1 (6 bases). This CDR3 contains 14 residues. The V end was cut by 4 bases, the J end by 8 bases, with 16 bases between. From germline, CDR1 is SGHRS and CDR2 YFSETQ. The CDR3 spells CASSRYRAGDEQFF. CDR3 in DNA: TGCGCCAGCAGCCGCTACAGGGCTGGCGATGAGCAGTTCTTC.

The CDR3 is CASSPSGQRNIQYF. The CDR3 DNA follows: TGTGCCAGCAGCCCTTCCGGACAGCGAAACATTCAGTACTTC. J is TRBJ2-4 and V is TRBV3-1; D possibly corresponds to TRBD1 (6 bases). Germline values: CDR1 LGHDT, CDR2 YNNKEL (reference sequence). V lost 4 bases to trimming and J lost 6 bases, with 13 bases between them. The CDR3 sequence is 14 residues long.

The chain uses TRBV20-1 and TRBJ2-5, with D maybe TRBD2 (5 bases). The V gene lost 5 bases and the J gene lost 1 base, with 14 bases spanning the gap. Germline CDR1 and CDR2: DFQATT and SNEGSKA (reference sequence). The CDR3 loop spans 14 amino acids. CDR3 residues: CSALGGGGQETQYF. The DNA of the CDR3 is TGCAGTGCTTTGGGTGGAGGAGGCCAAGAGACCCAGTACTTC.

This clonotype was detected a few times. The rearrangement links TRBV7-2 to TRBJ1-4, with unresolved D. Germline assignment: CDR1 SGHTA and CDR2 FQGNSA. The CDR3 is 16 residues long. Deletions cut 0 bases from V and 3 bases from J, with 11 bases between. CDR3 bases: TGTGCCAGCAGCTTAGCGAGGACGAACGCTAATGAAAAACTGTTTTTT. It codes for CASSLARTNANEKLFF.

Many counts were recorded for this clonotype. V is TRBV20-1 and J is TRBJ1-2, with 9 bases aligning to TRBD1. V lost 3 bases and J lost 8; bases outside the gene matches: 10. This CDR3 spans 14 amino acids. Germline CDR1 DFQATT, CDR2 SNEGSKA (reference sequence). CDR3 sequence (DNA): TGCAGTGCTAGGGCCAAGGGACAGGGAGGCGGCTACACCTTC. Its translation is CSARAKGQGGGYTF.

This clonotype has more than one count but fewer than ten. The CDR3 loop is CASSSGFAPGATDTQYF. The CDR3 DNA is TGTGCCAGCAGCTCGGGGTTCGCGCCAGGGGCCACAGATACGCAGTATTTT. The chain links TRBV7-2 to TRBJ2-3, with D maybe TRBD1 (6 bases). The CDR3 totals 17 residues. Trimming removed 4 bases at V and 2 bases at J, with 19 bases between. The germline gives CDR1 SGHTA, CDR2 FQGNSA.

This chain joins TRBV7-9 and TRBJ1-2; 9 bases line up with TRBD1. This CDR3 spans 15 amino acids. Germline V gene sequence: CDR1 SEHNR, CDR2 FQNEAQ (reference sequence). The V segment lost 1 base and the J segment 10 bases; nucleotides outside the gene matches: 10. The CDR3 spells CASSLGGTGTGPYTF. The CDR3 coding sequence is TGTGCCAGCAGCTTAGGGGGGACCGGGACAGGGCCCTACACCTTC.

The chain couples TRBV7-8 to TRBJ2-6, with TRBD2 matching over 8 bases. The CDR3 runs 18 residues. The germline CDR1 and CDR2 sequences are SGHVS and FQNEAQ. The ends lost 5 bases at V and 0 bases at J; junction bases unmatched: 9. The CDR3 spells CASSPAGLDLSGANVLTF. DNA of the CDR3: TGTGCCAGCAGCCCGGCGGGACTAGACCTCTCTGGGGCCAACGTCCTGACTTTC.

DNA for the CDR3: TGTGCCAGCAGTTTTCGCCCGACGGCTTTATCTAACTATGGCTACACCTTC. It is translated as CASSFRPTALSNYGYTF. The chain combines TRBV6-2 or TRBV6-3 with TRBJ1-2; no definite D call. V shed 4 bases and J shed 0 bases, with 18 bases lying between them. CDR1 is MNHEY and CDR2 is SVGEGT in the germline V gene. The CDR3 is made up of 17 amino acids.

The chain combines TRBV9 with TRBJ1-6; D gene ambiguous. CDR3 length: 12 residues. CDR1 is SGDLS, CDR2 YYNGEE, per germline. Trimming removed 0 bases from V and 12 bases from J, with 7 bases in between. The DNA for the CDR3 is TGTGCCAGCAGCGTAGAGGGAGGACCCCTCCACTTT. This codes for CASSVEGGPLHF.

The chain has TRBV20-1 and TRBJ2-7; D possibly uses TRBD1 or TRBD2 (7 bases each). The germline gives CDR1 DFQATT, CDR2 SNEGSKA (reference sequence). V gave up 3 bases and J gave up 6 bases, with 30 bases separating them. The CDR3 runs 18 residues. CDR3 sequence: CSASGVKTGMAGAAEQYF. The CDR3 DNA is TGCAGTGCTAGCGGAGTGAAGACAGGGATGGCGGGGGCGGCCGAGCAGTACTTC.

The rearrangement uses TRBV6-4 and TRBJ1-2; D gene ambiguous. V shed 7 bases and J shed 7 bases, with 19 bases lying between them. Germline CDR1 and CDR2: MRHNA and SNTAGT. This CDR3 spans 14 amino acids. The CDR3 spells CASTKEISSGGYTF. DNA of the CDR3: TGTGCCAGCACTAAGGAGATTTCCTCGGGTGGCTACACCTTC.

This clonotype turned up a few times. This chain connects TRBV20-1 to TRBJ2-1; 10 bases agree with TRBD2. With 0 bases clipped from V and 12 bases from J, the junction kept 11 bases outside the gene matches. Germline V gene lookup returns CDR1 DFQATT and CDR2 SNEGSKA (reference sequence). The CDR3 is 15 amino acids. The CDR3 sequence is CSARDWLAGELGQFF. CDR3 bases: TGCAGTGCTAGAGATTGGCTAGCGGGAGAACTTGGGCAGTTCTTC.

The chain carries TRBV5-1 and TRBJ1-5; 8 nucleotides line up with TRBD1. Germline V gene sequence: CDR1 SGHRS, CDR2 YFSETQ. The CDR3 is 15 residues long. The V gene end was trimmed by 0 bases and the J gene end by 9 bases; junction bases not matched to a gene: 8. The CDR3 spells CASSLDGQGYRPQHF. The CDR3 DNA reads TGCGCCAGCAGCTTGGACGGACAGGGCTATCGGCCCCAGCATTTT.

V usage is TRBV12-3 or TRBV12-4 and J usage is TRBJ2-3; D possibly corresponds to TRBD2 (7 bases). The V gene lost 5 bases and the J gene lost 0 bases, with 12 bases spanning the gap. The CDR3 is made up of 15 amino acids. The CDR3 DNA is TGTGCCAGCAGTGGGGGGGGCGGGAGCACAGATACGCAGTATTTT. It codes for CASSGGGGSTDTQYF.

This sequence joins TRBV12-3 or TRBV12-4 and TRBJ1-5; D ambiguous. The ends were cut back, 5 bases at V and 11 bases at J, with 13 bases in the middle. The CDR3 consists of 12 residues. The CDR3 spells CASSLSVKTQHF. The CDR3 coding sequence is TGTGCCAGCAGTCTCAGCGTAAAGACCCAGCATTTT.